The entry below gives a single T cell receptor (beta chain) sequence along with its context. This entry belongs to a study of blood T cell repertoires in COVID-19. In the study overall: Samples of COVID-19 (acute and convalescent) were obtained from the United States, Italy and Spain. Sample material is recorded as cDNA or gDNA derived from T cells, B-cell-depleted T cells, or PBMCs.

The authors' processing: Amplifying reference gene primers gave estimates of nucleated cell counts. Generated by immunoSEQ multiplex PCR, the TCRdb table keeps only in-frame clones and is missing some. For V, J and clone size, that table is used; D and trimming come from the DNA. The table has fewer than 200,000 clones, around 85% seen once. V gave up 4 bases and J gave up 2 bases, with 11 bases separating them. This CDR3 spans 14 amino acids. Germline V gene sequence: CDR1 LGHDT, CDR2 YNNKEL (reference sequence). Sequencing was carried out using peripheral blood. The source of this sequence is a man between 65 and 85 years old with active or convalescent COVID-19. The chain links TRBV3-1 (or the pseudogene TRBV3-2) to TRBJ1-2, with D possibly matching TRBD1 (6 bases). In DNA, the CDR3 is TGTGCCAGCAGCCGCTCCGGACAGAACTATGGCTACACCTTC. Translation gives CASSRSGQNYGYTF.